This passage covers 10 T cell receptor beta chains from one sample sequenced in a study of blood T cell repertoires in COVID-19. Profiled with immunoSEQ multiplex PCR; TCRdb holds only in-frame clones, not every one. The sample carries a few hundred thousand clones, approximately 85% recorded once. Sequencing was carried out using PBMCs or T cells enriched from blood (not recorded which). The receptors originated from a man aged 30 to 45 who had recovered from COVID-19.

This sequence joins TRBV29-1 and TRBJ2-2; TRBD1 aligns across 8 bases. V shed 5 bases, J shed 8 bases, and the junction held 1 base outside the gene matches. Germline V gene data show CDR1 as SQVTM and CDR2 as ANQGSEA. CDR3 length equals 11 residues. The CDR3 loop reads CSVRQGGELFF. The CDR3 DNA is TGCAGCGTTCGACAGGGGGGGGAGCTGTTTTTT.

This clone was detected a few times. The chain has TRBV5-4 and TRBJ1-2; TRBD1 is a possible D gene (6 bases). Trimming took off 2 bases at V and 4 bases at J, with 9 bases between the two ends. Germline V gene data show CDR1 as SGHNT and CDR2 as YYREEE (reference sequence). This CDR3 contains 13 residues. The CDR3 DNA is TGTGCCAGCAGCTTAAGGACAGTCTATGGCTACACCTTC. Encoded protein: CASSLRTVYGYTF.

This clone was recorded many times. CDR3 protein: CASSVASGDTGELFF. The CDR3 bases are TGTGCCAGCAGCGTAGCTAGCGGGGACACCGGGGAGCTGTTTTTT. V usage is TRBV9 and J usage is TRBJ2-2, with TRBD2 identical over 9 bases. This CDR3 spans 15 amino acids. Per germline, CDR1 SGDLS and CDR2 YYNGEE. The trim removed 0 bases at V and 3 bases at J, leaving 0 bases unmatched.

This clone was picked up a small number of times. The V gene is TRBV7-2, the J gene TRBJ2-5, with TRBD1 as a possible D gene (5 bases). The CDR3 has 13 amino acids. V lost 5 bases and J lost 2, with 9 bases in between. From germline, CDR1 is SGHTA and CDR2 FQGNSA. The CDR3 DNA sequence: TGTGCCAGCAGCCCTGACAGACAAGAGACCCAGTACTTC. This encodes CASSPDRQETQYF.

This clone was observed a single time. The rearrangement uses TRBV7-8 and TRBJ2-7; 7 bases fit TRBD2. Losses at the gene ends were 1 base for V and 4 bases for J; bases not matched to a gene: 19. The CDR3 totals 19 residues. Germline V lookup: CDR1 SGHVS, CDR2 FQNEAQ. CDR3: CASSLVLSFVGGVGYEQYF. The CDR3 nucleotides are TGTGCCAGCAGCTTAGTTCTCTCGTTTGTGGGGGGGGTTGGGTACGAGCAGTACTTC. The whole variable domain, filled in from reference TRBV7-8 and TRBJ2-7, reads GAGVSQSPRYKVAKRGQDVALRCDPISGHVSLFWYQQALGQGPEFLTYFQNEAQLDKSGLPSDRFFAERPEGSVSTLKIQRTQQEDSAVYLCASSLVLSFVGGVGYEQYFGPGTRLTVT.

The CDR3 sequence: CASSPDGQPNTEAFF. The CDR3 DNA reads TGCGCCAGCAGCCCCGACGGACAACCTAACACTGAAGCTTTCTTT. This chain uses TRBV5-1 with TRBJ1-1; D might be TRBD1 (5 bases). CDR1 and CDR2 from the germline V gene are SGHRS and YFSETQ. V lost 4 bases and J 2 bases, leaving 15 bases between the germline ends. The CDR3 is 15 amino acids.

CDR3 DNA: TGTGCCAGCAGCTTTACGGGAATGGAGACCCAGTACTTC. This encodes CASSFTGMETQYF. The chain has TRBV7-2 and TRBJ2-5; possible D gene TRBD2, 5 bases. The germline gives CDR1 SGHTA, CDR2 FQGNSA. V was clipped by 3 bases and J by 5 bases, with 10 bases between them. CDR3 length: 13 amino acids.

The rearrangement uses TRBV18 and TRBJ1-2; 7 bases agree with TRBD1. CDR3 length equals 14 residues. J lost 4 bases, V lost 2 bases, and 4 bases had no gene match. Germline assignment: CDR1 KGHSH and CDR2 LQKENI. CDR3: CASSPDRVGYGYTF. In DNA, the CDR3 is TGTGCCAGCTCACCAGACAGGGTCGGCTATGGCTACACCTTC.

The rearrangement links TRBV5-1 to TRBJ2-2, with a possible D match to TRBD1 (5 bases). Germline V gene data show CDR1 as SGHRS and CDR2 as YFSETQ. The ends were cut back, 4 bases at V and 0 bases at J, with 22 bases in the middle. The CDR3 totals 19 residues. The DNA for the CDR3 is TGCGCCAGCAGCCACCTGGGTGACAGCAAGTTCGCGAACACCGGGGAGCTGTTTTTT. Amino acids: CASSHLGDSKFANTGELFF.

The rearrangement joins TRBV9 to TRBJ2-1; 7 nucleotides agree with TRBD2. Germline CDR1 reads SGDLS; CDR2 reads YYNGEE. The CDR3 length is 11 residues. With 4 bases clipped from V and 12 bases from J, the junction kept 4 bases outside the gene matches. The CDR3 reads CASSPGLGQFF. The CDR3 coding sequence is TGTGCCAGCAGCCCTGGACTAGGGCAGTTCTTC.